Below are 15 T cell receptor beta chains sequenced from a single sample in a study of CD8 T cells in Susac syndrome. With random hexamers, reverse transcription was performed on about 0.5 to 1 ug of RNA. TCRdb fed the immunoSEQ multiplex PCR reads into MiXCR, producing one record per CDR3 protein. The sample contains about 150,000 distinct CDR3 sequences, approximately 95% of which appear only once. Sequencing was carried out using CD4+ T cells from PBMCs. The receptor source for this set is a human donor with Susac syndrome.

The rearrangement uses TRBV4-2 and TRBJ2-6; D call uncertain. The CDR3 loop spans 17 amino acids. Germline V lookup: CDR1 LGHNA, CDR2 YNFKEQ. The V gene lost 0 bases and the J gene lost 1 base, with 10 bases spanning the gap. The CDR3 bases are TGTGCCAGCAGCCAAGATGGGCGCACTTCTGGGGCCAACGTCCTGACTTTC. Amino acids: CASSQDGRTSGANVLTF.

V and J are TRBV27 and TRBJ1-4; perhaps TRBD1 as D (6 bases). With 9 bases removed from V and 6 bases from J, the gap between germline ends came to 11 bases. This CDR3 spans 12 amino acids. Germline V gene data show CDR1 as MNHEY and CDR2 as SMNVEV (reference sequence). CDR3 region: CASVQGDEKLFF. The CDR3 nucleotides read TGTGCCAGTGTACAGGGAGATGAAAAACTGTTTTTT.

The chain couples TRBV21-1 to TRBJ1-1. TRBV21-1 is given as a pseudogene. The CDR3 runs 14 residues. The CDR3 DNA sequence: TGTGCCAGCAGCAAAATGATAGGAAACACTGAAGCTTTCTTT. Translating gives CASSKMIGNTEAFF.

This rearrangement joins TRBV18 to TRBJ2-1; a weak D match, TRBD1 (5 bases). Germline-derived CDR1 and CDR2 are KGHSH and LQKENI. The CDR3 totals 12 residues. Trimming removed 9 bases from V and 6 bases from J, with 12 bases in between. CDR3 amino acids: CASFDSLNEQFF. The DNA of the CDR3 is TGTGCCAGTTTCGACAGTCTCAATGAGCAGTTCTTC.

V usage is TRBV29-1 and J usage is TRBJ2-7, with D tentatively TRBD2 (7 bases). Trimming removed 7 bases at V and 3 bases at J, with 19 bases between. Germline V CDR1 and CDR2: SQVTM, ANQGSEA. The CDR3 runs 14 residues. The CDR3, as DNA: TGCAGCGCCGCTGAAAAGAGGGGGGGCTACGAGCAGTACTTC. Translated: CSAAEKRGGYEQYF.

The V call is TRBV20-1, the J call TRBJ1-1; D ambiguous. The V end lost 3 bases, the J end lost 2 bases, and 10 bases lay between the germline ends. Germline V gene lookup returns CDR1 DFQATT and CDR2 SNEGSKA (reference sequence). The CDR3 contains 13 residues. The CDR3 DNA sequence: TGCAGTGCTAGGGCGTCCCTAAACACTGAAGCTTTCTTT. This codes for CSARASLNTEAFF.

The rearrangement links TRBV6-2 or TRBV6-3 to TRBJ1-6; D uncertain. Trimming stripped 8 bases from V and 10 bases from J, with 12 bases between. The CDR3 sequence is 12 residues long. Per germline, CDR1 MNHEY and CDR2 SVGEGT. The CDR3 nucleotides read TGTGCCAGCGGTCGGGAGAGCTCACCCCTCCACTTT. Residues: CASGRESSPLHF.

The CDR3 protein is CASAPLAGNDSPLHF. CDR3 DNA sequence: TGTGCCAGCGCGCCCCTCGCAGGGAATGATTCACCCCTCCACTTT. This chain joins TRBV6-1 and TRBJ1-6; the D gene is possibly TRBD1 (5 bases). Germline values: CDR1 MNHNS, CDR2 SASEGT. Trimming removed 8 bases from V and 8 bases from J, with 19 bases in between. The CDR3 has 15 amino acids.

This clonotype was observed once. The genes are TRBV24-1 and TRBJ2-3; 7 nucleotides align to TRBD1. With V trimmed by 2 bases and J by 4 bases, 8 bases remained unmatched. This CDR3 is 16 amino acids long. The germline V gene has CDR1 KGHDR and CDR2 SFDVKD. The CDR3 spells CATSDSQGVAPDTQYF. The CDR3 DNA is TGTGCCACCAGTGATTCCCAGGGGGTCGCCCCAGATACGCAGTATTTT.

As DNA, the CDR3 is TGTGCCAGCAGCCAAGCATACGAGACCCAGTACTTC. Amino acids: CASSQAYETQYF. The chain joins TRBV3-1 to TRBJ2-5; D unclear. Trimming stripped 1 base from V and 5 bases from J, with 5 bases between. The CDR3 is 12 amino acids. Germline-derived CDR1 and CDR2 are LGHDT and YNNKEL (reference sequence).

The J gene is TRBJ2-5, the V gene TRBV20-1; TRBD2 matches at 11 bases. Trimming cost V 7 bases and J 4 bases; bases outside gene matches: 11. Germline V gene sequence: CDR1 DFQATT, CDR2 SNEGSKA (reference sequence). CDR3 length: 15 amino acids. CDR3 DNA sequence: TGCAGTGTTCCGAGACTAGCGGGGATACTAGAGACCCAGTACTTC. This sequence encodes CSVPRLAGILETQYF.

CDR3 nucleotides: TGTGCCAGCAGTCGAGAGGCCGCGCCCCTCCACTTT. It encodes CASSREAAPLHF. The J gene is TRBJ1-6, the V gene TRBV27; the D is unclear. Trimming stripped 5 bases from V and 13 bases from J, with 12 bases between. This CDR3 is 12 amino acids long. Germline loops: CDR1 MNHEY, CDR2 SMNVEV (reference sequence).

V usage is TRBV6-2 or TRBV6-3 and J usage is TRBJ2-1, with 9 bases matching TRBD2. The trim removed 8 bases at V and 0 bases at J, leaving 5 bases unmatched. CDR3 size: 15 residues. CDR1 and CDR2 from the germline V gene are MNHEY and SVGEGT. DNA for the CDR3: TGTGCCAGCCGGGGCGGGGGGGCCTCCTACAATGAGCAGTTCTTC. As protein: CASRGGGASYNEQFF.

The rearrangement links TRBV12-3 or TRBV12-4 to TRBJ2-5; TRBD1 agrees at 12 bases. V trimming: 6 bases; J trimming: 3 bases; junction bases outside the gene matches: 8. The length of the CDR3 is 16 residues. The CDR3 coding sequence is TGTGCCAGCAGCCCTGGGACAGGGGGCTGGGAAGAGACCCAGTACTTC. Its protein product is CASSPGTGGWEETQYF.

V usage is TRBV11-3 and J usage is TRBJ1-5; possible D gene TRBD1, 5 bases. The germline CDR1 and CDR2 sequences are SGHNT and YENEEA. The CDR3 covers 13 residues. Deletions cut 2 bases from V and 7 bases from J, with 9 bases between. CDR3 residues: CASSLSGIQPQHF. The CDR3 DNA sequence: TGTGCCAGCAGCTTATCAGGGATCCAGCCCCAGCATTTT. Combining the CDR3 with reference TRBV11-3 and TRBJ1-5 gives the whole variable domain EAGVVQSPRYKIIEKKQPVAFWCNPISGHNTLYWYLQNLGQGPELLIRYENEEAVDDSQLPKDRFSAERLKGVDSTLKIQPAELGDSAVYLCASSLSGIQPQHFGDGTRLSIL.